The source of this T cell receptor (beta chain) is a study of cytomegalovirus exposure and HLA in healthy donors. Germline V gives CDR1 SEHNR, CDR2 FQNEAQ (reference sequence). This CDR3 has 16 amino acids. PCR employed 60 Vbeta and 13 Jbeta primers. Using immunoSEQ multiplex PCR, the repertoire was profiled, and TCRdb retains in-frame clones only, with some absent. The data hold some 100,000 clones, with roughly 88% observed a single time. About this clone itself: The germline gene is not matched at one end of the junction; a read error may be the cause.

The source is a woman aged 18-35 years in good health and CMV-seronegative. The chain uses TRBV7-9 and TRBJ2-7; 9 bases map to TRBD1. The specimen sequenced was PBMCs. The CDR3 coding sequence is TGTTCCAGCAGCCCATATCTCGGGACAGGGACCTACGAGCAGTACTTC. It translates to CSSSPYLGTGTYEQYF.